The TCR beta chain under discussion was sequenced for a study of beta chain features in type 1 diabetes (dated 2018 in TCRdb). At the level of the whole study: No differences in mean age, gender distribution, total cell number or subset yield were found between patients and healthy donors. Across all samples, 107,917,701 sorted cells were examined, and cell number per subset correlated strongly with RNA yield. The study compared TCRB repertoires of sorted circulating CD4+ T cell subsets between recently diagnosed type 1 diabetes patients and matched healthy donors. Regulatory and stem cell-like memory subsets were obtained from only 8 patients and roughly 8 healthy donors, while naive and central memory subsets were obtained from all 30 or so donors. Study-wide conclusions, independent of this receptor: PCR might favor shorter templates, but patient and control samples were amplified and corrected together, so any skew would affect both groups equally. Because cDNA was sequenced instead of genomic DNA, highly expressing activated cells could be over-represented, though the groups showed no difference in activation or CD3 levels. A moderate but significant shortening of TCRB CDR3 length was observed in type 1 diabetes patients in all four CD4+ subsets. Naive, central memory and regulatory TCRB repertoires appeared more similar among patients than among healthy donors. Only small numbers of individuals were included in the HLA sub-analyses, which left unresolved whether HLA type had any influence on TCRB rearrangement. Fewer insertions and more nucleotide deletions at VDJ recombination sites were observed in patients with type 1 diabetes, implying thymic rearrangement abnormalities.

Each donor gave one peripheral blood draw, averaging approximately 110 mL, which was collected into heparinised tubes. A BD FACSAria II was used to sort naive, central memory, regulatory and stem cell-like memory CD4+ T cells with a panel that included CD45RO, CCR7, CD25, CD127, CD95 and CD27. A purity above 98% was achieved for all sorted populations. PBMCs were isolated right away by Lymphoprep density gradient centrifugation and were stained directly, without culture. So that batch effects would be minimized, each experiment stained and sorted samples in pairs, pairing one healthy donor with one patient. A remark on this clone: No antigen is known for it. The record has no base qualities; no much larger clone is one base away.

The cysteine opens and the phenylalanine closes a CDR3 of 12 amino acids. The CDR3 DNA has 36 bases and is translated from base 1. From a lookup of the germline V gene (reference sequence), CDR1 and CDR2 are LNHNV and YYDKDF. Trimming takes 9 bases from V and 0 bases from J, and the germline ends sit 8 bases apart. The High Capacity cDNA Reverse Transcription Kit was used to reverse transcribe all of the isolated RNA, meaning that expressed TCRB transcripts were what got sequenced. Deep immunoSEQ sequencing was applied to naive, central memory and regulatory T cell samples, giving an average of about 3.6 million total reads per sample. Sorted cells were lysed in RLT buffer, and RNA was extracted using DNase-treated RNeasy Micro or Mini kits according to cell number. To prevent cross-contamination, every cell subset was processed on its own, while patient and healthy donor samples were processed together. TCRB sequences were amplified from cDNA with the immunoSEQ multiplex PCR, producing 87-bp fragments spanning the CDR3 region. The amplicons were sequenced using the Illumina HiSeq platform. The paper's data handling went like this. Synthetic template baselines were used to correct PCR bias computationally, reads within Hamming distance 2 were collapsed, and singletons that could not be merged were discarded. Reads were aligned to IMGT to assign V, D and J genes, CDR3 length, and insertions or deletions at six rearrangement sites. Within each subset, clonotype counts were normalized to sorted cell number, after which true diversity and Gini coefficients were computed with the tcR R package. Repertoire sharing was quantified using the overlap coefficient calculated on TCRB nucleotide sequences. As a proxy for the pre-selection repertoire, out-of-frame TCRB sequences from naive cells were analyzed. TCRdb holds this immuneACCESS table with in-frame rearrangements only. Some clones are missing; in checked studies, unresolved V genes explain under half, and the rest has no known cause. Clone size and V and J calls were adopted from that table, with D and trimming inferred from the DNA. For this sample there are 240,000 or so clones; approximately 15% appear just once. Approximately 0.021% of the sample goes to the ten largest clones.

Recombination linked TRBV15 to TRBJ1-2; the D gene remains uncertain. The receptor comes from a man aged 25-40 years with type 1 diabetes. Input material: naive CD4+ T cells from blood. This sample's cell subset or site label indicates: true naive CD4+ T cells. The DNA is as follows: TGTGCCACGTCCAGTACTAACTATGGCTACACCTTC. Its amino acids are CATSSTNYGYTF. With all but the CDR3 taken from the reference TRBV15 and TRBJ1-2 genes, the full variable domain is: DAMVIQNPRYQVTQFGKPVTLSCSQTLNHNVMYWYQQKSSQAPKLLFHYYDKDFNNEADTPDNFQSRRPNTSFCFLDIRSPGLGDTAMYLCATSSTNYGYTFGSGTRLTVV.